A single sample is the source of the 16 T cell receptor beta chains below, sequenced in a study of OX40 agonist ivuxolimab in advanced cancers. Library preparation was by the immunoSEQ multiplex PCR assay. TCRdb holds this immuneACCESS table with in-frame rearrangements only. Some clones are missing; in checked studies, unresolved V genes explain under half, and the rest has no known cause. A total of 85,000 to 100,000 clones appear in this sample, roughly 90% of them only once. The ten largest clones take up less than 1% of the sample. The sample here was CD4+ or CD8+ T cells sorted from blood, taken in a trial of the OX40 agonist ivuxolimab. Receptors originate from an adult with an advanced solid tumor such as melanoma, head and neck, liver or kidney cancer.

The V call is TRBV30, the J call TRBJ1-2, with a tentative D call TRBD1 (6 bases). The CDR3 extends over 15 amino acids. V was clipped by 4 bases and J by 4 bases, with 19 bases between them. In germline, CDR1 is GTSNPN, CDR2 SVGIG (reference sequence). CDR3 residues: CAWKSSGAPFYGYTF. Written as DNA, the CDR3 is TGTGCCTGGAAAAGTTCAGGGGCCCCTTTCTATGGCTACACCTTC.

The V and J genes are TRBV11-2 and TRBJ2-7; no firm D call. The CDR3 is 11 residues long. Germline V gene lookup returns CDR1 SGHAT and CDR2 FQNNGV. The V gene lost 3 bases and the J gene lost 3 bases, with 3 bases spanning the gap. As DNA, the CDR3 is TGTGCCAGCAGCTTGTTCTACGAGCAGTACTTC. This translates into CASSLFYEQYF.

The chain recombines TRBV5-6 with TRBJ2-1, with 7 bases lining up with TRBD2. V shed 0 bases, J shed 8 bases, and the junction held 11 bases outside the gene matches. The CDR3 has 16 amino acids. Germline V lookup: CDR1 SGHDT, CDR2 YYEEEE. The CDR3 coding sequence is TGTGCCAGCAGCTTGGCGGCTAGCGGCCGAAGGTATGAGCAGTTCTTC. Its translation: CASSLAASGRRYEQFF.

The chain recombines TRBV28 with TRBJ2-3; 10 bases fit TRBD1. Germline V lookup: CDR1 MDHEN, CDR2 SYDVKM. The CDR3 extends over 15 amino acids. The V segment lost 2 bases and the J segment 4 bases; nucleotides outside the gene matches: 3. The CDR3 DNA reads TGTGCCAGCAGTTTAGTGGACAGGGGGGCAGATACGCAGTATTTT. As protein: CASSLVDRGADTQYF.

The rearrangement links TRBV11-2 to TRBJ2-7; TRBD1 matches at 10 bases. The CDR3 loop spans 16 amino acids. Losses at the gene ends were 5 bases for V and 0 bases for J; bases not matched to a gene: 7. In germline, CDR1 is SGHAT, CDR2 FQNNGV. The CDR3 nucleotides read TGTGCCAGCAGCGCCAGAGGGGACAGGGGCTCCTACGAGCAGTACTTC. Its translation is CASSARGDRGSYEQYF.

The rearrangement joins TRBV7-6 to TRBJ2-7; perhaps D is TRBD1 or TRBD2 (5 bases each). V lost 3 bases and J lost 0, with 12 bases in between. This CDR3 has 15 amino acids. The germline gives CDR1 SGHVS, CDR2 FNYEAQ. CDR3 DNA sequence: TGTGCCAGCAGCTTCCGGGACGGAGGCTCCTACGAGCAGTACTTC. Translation: CASSFRDGGSYEQYF. Looking up the rest from reference TRBV7-6 and TRBJ2-7 gives the full variable domain: GAGVSQSPRYKVTKRGQDVALRCDPISGHVSLYWYRQALGQGPEFLTYFNYEAQQDKSGLPNDRFSAERPEGSISTLTIQRTEQRDSAMYRCASSFRDGGSYEQYFGPGTRLTVT.

This rearrangement joins TRBV4-1 to TRBJ2-5, with 10 bases that match TRBD2. Germline lookup yields CDR1 MGHRA and CDR2 YSYEKL. This CDR3 is 14 amino acids long. Losses at the gene ends were 3 bases for V and 5 bases for J; bases not matched to a gene: 3. The CDR3 region is CASSQGLAPETQYF. The CDR3 nucleotides read TGCGCCAGCAGCCAGGGACTAGCGCCCGAGACCCAGTACTTC.

This chain uses TRBV11-1 with TRBJ2-5, with 10 bases fitting TRBD1. V lost 4 bases and J lost 2; bases outside the gene matches: 7. Germline V lookup: CDR1 SGHAT, CDR2 FQDESV (reference sequence). The CDR3 runs to 16 residues. The CDR3 DNA reads TGTGCCAGCAGCTGGCTCCCGGGACAGGGGCAAGAGACCCAGTACTTC. It encodes CASSWLPGQGQETQYF. Looking up the rest from reference TRBV11-1 and TRBJ2-5 gives the full variable domain: EAEVAQSPRYKITEKSQAVAFWCDPISGHATLYWYRQILGQGPELLVQFQDESVVDDSQLPKDRFSAERLKGVDSTLKIQPAELGDSAMYLCASSWLPGQGQETQYFGPGTRLLVL.

The sample holds one count of this clone. The chain combines TRBV27 with TRBJ2-3; TRBD2 is a possible D gene (6 bases). Germline V gives CDR1 MNHEY, CDR2 SMNVEV (reference sequence). The CDR3 totals 12 residues. Trimming shortened V by 4 bases and J by 11 bases, and 13 bases separated the two germline ends. Here the CDR3 reads CASSSRERGQYF. The CDR3 DNA is TGTGCCAGCAGTTCCCGGGAGCGCGGGCAGTATTTT.

The chain joins TRBV9 to TRBJ2-7, with D unclear. The CDR3 consists of 15 residues. Germline assignment: CDR1 SGDLS and CDR2 YYNGEE. Trimming shortened V by 4 bases and J by 1 base, and 15 bases separated the two germline ends. DNA of the CDR3: TGTGCCAGCAGCCCCGGGTGGTCCTCATCCTACGAGCAGTACTTC. This encodes CASSPGWSSSYEQYF.

CDR3 sequence reads: CASSLRGSPLHF. CDR3 DNA: TGTGCCAGCAGTTTAAGGGGCTCACCCCTCCACTTT. The gene calls are TRBV27 and TRBJ1-6; possibly TRBD1 for D (5 bases). Trimming removed 2 bases at V and 10 bases at J, with 6 bases between. CDR1 is MNHEY and CDR2 is SMNVEV in the germline V gene (reference sequence). This CDR3 region has 12 residues.

This clone has just a few counts. Other DNA sequences in the sample encode the same CDR3. V is TRBV18 and J is TRBJ1-4; D perhaps matches TRBD1 (5 bases). The CDR3 length is 13 residues. Trimming shortened V by 6 bases and J by 1 base, and 6 bases separated the two germline ends. Looked up from germline, CDR1 is KGHSH and CDR2 is LQKENI. The CDR3 DNA reads TGTGCCAGCTCGAGGGGAACTAATGAAAAACTGTTTTTT. Translation gives CASSRGTNEKLFF.

The V and J genes are TRBV19 and TRBJ1-1; no clear D. The length of the CDR3 is 13 residues. V shed 6 bases and J shed 0 bases, with 8 bases lying between them. Germline V gene data show CDR1 as LNHDA and CDR2 as SQIVND (reference sequence). The DNA of the CDR3 is TGTGCCAGTAGGCTAATGTTGAACACTGAAGCTTTCTTT. Protein: CASRLMLNTEAFF.

DNA for the CDR3: TGTGCCAGCAGTGGTCGGGACCCCCGTTCGGAGACCCAGTACTTC. This encodes CASSGRDPRSETQYF. The chain uses TRBV28 and TRBJ2-5; D may correspond to TRBD1 or TRBD2 (5 bases each). The CDR3 is made up of 15 amino acids. The V and J ends lost 5 bases and 5 bases respectively, with 18 bases between them. Per germline, CDR1 MDHEN and CDR2 SYDVKM. The full variable domain, in which reference TRBV28 and TRBJ2-5 provide the parts outside the CDR3, is DVKVTQSSRYLVKRTGEKVFLECVQDMDHENMFWYRQDPGLGLRLIYFSYDVKMKEKGDIPEGYSVSREKKERFSLILESASTNQTSMYLCASSGRDPRSETQYFGPGTRLLVL.

The V call is TRBV5-4, the J call TRBJ2-7, with D possibly being TRBD1 (6 bases). Germline V gives CDR1 SGHNT, CDR2 YYREEE (reference sequence). Deletions cut 4 bases from V and 3 bases from J, with 14 bases between. There are 14 residues in the CDR3. The CDR3 sequence: CASSARDKYYEQYF. CDR3 DNA sequence: TGTGCCAGCAGCGCCCGGGACAAGTACTACGAGCAGTACTTC.

This clone was counted between two and nine times. The CDR3 DNA sequence: TGCGCCAGCAGCTCGGGACTACCGGGGGAGCTGTTTTTT. Translation gives CASSSGLPGELFF. This chain connects TRBV5-1 to TRBJ2-2, with TRBD2 matching over 7 bases. The CDR3 is made up of 13 amino acids. V lost 3 bases and J lost 8; bases outside the gene matches: 4. Germline V lookup: CDR1 SGHRS, CDR2 YFSETQ. Looking up the rest from reference TRBV5-1 and TRBJ2-2 gives the full variable domain: KAGVTQTPRYLIKTRGQQVTLSCSPISGHRSVSWYQQTPGQGLQFLFEYFSETQRNKGNFPGRFSGRQFSNSRSEMNVSTLELGDSALYLCASSSGLPGELFFGEGSRLTVL.